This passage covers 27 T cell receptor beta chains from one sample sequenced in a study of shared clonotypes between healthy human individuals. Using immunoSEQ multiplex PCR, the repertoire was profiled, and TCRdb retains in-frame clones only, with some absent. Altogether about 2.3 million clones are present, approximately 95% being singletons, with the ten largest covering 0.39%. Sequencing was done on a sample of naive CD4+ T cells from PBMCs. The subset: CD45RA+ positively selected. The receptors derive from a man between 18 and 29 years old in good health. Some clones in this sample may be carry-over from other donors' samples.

The CDR3 coding sequence is TGTGCCAGCAGTTCCCCCAGGGGGAATAGATACACAGATACGCAGTATTTT. Translated, it gives CASSSPRGNRYTDTQYF. This sequence joins TRBV28 and TRBJ2-3; 7 positions match TRBD1. The CDR3 sequence is 17 residues long. The ends lost 4 bases at V and 2 bases at J; junction bases unmatched: 12. Germline V gene lookup returns CDR1 MDHEN and CDR2 SYDVKM.

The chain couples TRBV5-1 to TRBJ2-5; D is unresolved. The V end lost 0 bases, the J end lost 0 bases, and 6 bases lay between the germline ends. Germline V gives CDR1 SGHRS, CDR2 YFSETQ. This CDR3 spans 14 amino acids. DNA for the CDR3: TGCGCCAGCAGCTTGGAGGGTTACCAAGAGACCCAGTACTTC. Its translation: CASSLEGYQETQYF.

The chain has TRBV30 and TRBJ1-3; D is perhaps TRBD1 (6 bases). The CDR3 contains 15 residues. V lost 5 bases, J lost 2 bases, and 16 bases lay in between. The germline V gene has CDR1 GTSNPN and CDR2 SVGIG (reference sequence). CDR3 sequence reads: CAWARGPQPGNTIYF. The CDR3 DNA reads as TGTGCCTGGGCCAGGGGCCCTCAACCTGGAAACACCATATATTTT.

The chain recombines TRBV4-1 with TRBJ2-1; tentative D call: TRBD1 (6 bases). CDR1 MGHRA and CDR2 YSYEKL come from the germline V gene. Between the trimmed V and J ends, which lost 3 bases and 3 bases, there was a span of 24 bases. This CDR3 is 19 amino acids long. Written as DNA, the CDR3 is TGCGCCAGCAGCCAGCCTACAGGGCCTGGCAGGCAGTTCTACAATGAGCAGTTCTTC. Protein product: CASSQPTGPGRQFYNEQFF.

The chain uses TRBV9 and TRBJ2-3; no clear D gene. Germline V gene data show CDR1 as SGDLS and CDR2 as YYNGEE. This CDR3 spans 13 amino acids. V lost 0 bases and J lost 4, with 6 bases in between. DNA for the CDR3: TGTGCCAGCAGCGTAGCCGTCGCAGATACGCAGTATTTT. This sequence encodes CASSVAVADTQYF. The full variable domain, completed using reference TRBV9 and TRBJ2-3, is DSGVTQTPKHLITATGQRVTLRCSPRSGDLSVYWYQQSLDQGLQFLIQYYNGEERAKGNILERFSAQQFPDLHSELNLSSLELGDSALYFCASSVAVADTQYFGPGTRLTVL.

DNA for the CDR3: TGTGCCAGCAGCCTATTTAGAGGATACCGGGACGGCGAAGGGCCCCAGCATTTT. Its protein is CASSLFRGYRDGEGPQHF. This chain uses TRBV7-2 with TRBJ1-5; perhaps TRBD1 as D (5 bases). Germline V lookup: CDR1 SGHTA, CDR2 FQGNSA. Trimming removed 5 bases at V and 9 bases at J, with 29 bases between. There are 18 residues in the CDR3.

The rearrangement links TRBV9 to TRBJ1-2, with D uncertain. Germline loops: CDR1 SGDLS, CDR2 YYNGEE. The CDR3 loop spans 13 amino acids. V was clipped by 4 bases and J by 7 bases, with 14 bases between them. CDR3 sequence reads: CASSRGGRVGYTF. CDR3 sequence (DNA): TGTGCCAGCAGCAGAGGAGGGCGGGTTGGCTACACCTTC.

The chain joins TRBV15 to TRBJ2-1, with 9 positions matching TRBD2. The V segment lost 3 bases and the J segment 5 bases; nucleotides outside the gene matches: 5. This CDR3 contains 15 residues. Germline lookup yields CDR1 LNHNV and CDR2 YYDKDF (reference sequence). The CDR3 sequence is CATSSLLAGHNEQFF. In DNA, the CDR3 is TGTGCCACCAGCAGCCTACTAGCGGGCCACAATGAGCAGTTCTTC.

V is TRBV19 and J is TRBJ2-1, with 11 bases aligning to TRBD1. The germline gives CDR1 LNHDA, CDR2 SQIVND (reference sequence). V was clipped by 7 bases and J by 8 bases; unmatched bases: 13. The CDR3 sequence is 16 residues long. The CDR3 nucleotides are TGTGCCAGTACCTCACCCGGGACAGGGGGTGCGGATGAGCAGTTCTTC. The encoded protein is CASTSPGTGGADEQFF.

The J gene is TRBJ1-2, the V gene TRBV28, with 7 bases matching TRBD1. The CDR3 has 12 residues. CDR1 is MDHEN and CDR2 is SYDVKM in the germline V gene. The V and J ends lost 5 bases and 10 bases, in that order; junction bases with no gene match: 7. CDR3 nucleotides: TGTGCCAGCAGTAATCGACAGGGAAACTACACCTTC. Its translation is CASSNRQGNYTF.

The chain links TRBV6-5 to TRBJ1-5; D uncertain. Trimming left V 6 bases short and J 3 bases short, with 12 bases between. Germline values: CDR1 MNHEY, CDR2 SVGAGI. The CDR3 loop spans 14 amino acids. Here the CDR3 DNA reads TGTGCCAGCAGCTCCGGAAGTATCAATCAGCCCCAGCATTTT. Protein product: CASSSGSINQPQHF.

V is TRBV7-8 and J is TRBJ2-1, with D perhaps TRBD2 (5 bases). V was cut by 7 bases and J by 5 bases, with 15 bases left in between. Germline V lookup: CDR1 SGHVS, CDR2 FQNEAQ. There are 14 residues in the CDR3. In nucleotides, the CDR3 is TGTGCCAGCAAAGCGAGCGGATATGACAATGAGCAGTTCTTC. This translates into CASKASGYDNEQFF.

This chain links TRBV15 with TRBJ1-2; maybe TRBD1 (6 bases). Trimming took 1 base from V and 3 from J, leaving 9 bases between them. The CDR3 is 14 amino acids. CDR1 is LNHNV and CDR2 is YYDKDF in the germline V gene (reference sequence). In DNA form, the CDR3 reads TGTGCCACCAGCAGAGTATACAGGGACTATGGCTACACCTTC. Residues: CATSRVYRDYGYTF. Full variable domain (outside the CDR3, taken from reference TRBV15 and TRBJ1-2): DAMVIQNPRYQVTQFGKPVTLSCSQTLNHNVMYWYQQKSSQAPKLLFHYYDKDFNNEADTPDNFQSRRPNTSFCFLDIRSPGLGDTAMYLCATSRVYRDYGYTFGSGTRLTVV.

CDR3 residues: CASSPGHRLSFYEQYF. The CDR3 nucleotides are TGTGCCAGCAGTCCAGGACATAGGCTAAGCTTCTACGAGCAGTACTTC. The V and J genes are TRBV6-9 and TRBJ2-7, with D possibly matching TRBD1 (5 bases). Trimming left V 5 bases short and J 3 bases short, with 20 bases between. The CDR3 covers 16 residues. CDR1 MNHGY and CDR2 SVAAGI come from the germline V gene.

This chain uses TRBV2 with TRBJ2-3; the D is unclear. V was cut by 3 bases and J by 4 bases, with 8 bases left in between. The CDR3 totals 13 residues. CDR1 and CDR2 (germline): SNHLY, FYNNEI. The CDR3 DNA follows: TGTGCCAGCAGTGAGGTCAGCGCAGATACGCAGTATTTT. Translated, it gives CASSEVSADTQYF.

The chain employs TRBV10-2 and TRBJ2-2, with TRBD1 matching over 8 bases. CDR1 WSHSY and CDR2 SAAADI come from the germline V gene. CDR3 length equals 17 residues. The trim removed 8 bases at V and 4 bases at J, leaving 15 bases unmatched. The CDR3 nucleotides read TGCGCCAGCGGGGACTGGTACCAGGGGGCGAGCACCGGGGAGCTGTTTTTT. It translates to CASGDWYQGASTGELFF.

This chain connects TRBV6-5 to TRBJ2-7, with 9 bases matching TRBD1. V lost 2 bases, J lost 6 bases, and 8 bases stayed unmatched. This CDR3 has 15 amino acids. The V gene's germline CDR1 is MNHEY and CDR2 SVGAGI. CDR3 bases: TGTGCCAGCAGTTACCCCGGGACAGGGCGTTCCGAGCAGTACTTC. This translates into CASSYPGTGRSEQYF.

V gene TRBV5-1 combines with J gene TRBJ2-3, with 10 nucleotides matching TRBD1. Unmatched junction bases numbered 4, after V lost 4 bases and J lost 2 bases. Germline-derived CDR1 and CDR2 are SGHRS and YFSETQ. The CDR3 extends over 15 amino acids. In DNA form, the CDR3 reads TGCGCCAGCAGCCCAGACAGGGGGCTCACAGATACGCAGTATTTT. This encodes CASSPDRGLTDTQYF.

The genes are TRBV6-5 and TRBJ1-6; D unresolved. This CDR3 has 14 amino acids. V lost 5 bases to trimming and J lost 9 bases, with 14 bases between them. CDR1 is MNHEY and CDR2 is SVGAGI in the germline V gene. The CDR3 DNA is TGTGCCAGCAGTCCCCGCAGGTGGAGTTCACCCCTCCACTTT. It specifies CASSPRRWSSPLHF.

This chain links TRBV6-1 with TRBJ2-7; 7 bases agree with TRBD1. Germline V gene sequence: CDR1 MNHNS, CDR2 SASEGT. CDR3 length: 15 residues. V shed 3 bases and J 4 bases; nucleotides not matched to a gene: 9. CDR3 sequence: CASSDQTGLIYEQYF. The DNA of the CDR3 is TGTGCCAGCAGTGACCAGACAGGGCTTATTTACGAGCAGTACTTC.

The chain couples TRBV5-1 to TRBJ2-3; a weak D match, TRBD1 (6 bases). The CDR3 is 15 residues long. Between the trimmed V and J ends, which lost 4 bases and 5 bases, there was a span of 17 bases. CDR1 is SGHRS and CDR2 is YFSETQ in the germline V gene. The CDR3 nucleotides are TGCGCCAGCAGCGTAGGGGCCGGGACACAAGATACGCAGTATTTT. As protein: CASSVGAGTQDTQYF.

The DNA of the CDR3 is TGTGCCAGCAGCAAAGGTCGCGGGGTTCGACGTGGCTACACCTTC. This sequence encodes CASSKGRGVRRGYTF. This chain joins TRBV21-1 and TRBJ1-2. TRBV21-1 is a recognized pseudogene. The length of the CDR3 is 15 residues.

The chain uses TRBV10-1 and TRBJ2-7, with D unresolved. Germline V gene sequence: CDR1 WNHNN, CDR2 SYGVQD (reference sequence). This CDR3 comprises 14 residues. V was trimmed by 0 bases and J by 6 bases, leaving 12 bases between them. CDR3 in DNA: TGCGCCAGCAGTGAGTCGAGTGCCCTCGGCGAGCAGTACTTC. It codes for CASSESSALGEQYF.

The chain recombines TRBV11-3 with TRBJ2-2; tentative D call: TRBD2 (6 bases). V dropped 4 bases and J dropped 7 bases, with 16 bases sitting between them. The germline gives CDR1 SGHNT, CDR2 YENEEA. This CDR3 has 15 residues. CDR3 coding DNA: TGTGCCAGCAGCTCCACTAGGCGGCGGGACGGGGAGCTGTTTTTT. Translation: CASSSTRRRDGELFF.

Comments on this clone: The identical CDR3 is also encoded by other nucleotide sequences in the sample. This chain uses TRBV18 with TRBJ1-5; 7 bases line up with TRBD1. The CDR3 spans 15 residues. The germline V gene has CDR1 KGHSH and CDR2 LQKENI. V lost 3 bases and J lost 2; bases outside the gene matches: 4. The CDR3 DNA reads TGTGCCAGCTCACCGCCCGGGACAGGCAATCAGCCCCAGCATTTT. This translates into CASSPPGTGNQPQHF. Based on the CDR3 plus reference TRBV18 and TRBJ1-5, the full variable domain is NAGVMQNPRHLVRRRGQEARLRCSPMKGHSHVYWYRQLPEEGLKFMVYLQKENIIDESGMPKERFSAEFPKEGPSILRIQQVVRGDSAAYFCASSPPGTGNQPQHFGDGTRLSIL.

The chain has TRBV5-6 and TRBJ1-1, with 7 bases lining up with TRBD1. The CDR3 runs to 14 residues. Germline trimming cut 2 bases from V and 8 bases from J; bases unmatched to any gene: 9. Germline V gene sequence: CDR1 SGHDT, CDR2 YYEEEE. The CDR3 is CASSFRVQGGEAFF. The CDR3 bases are TGTGCCAGCAGCTTTAGAGTGCAGGGGGGCGAAGCTTTCTTT.

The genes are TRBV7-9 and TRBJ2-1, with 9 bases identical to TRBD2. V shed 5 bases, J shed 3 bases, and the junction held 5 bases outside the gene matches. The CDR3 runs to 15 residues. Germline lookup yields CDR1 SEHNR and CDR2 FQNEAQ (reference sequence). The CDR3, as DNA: TGTGCCAGCAGCCTTATTAGCGGGAGCTACAATGAGCAGTTCTTC. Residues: CASSLISGSYNEQFF.